This passage covers 21 T cell receptor beta chains from one sample sequenced in a study of CD8 T cells in ankylosing spondylitis. Each CDR3 protein gets one entry after TCRdb re-called the 5' RACE reads with MiXCR. The sample includes hundreds of thousands of distinct CDR3 sequences, roughly 13% of them seen just once. Study observations and caveats: Apparently characteristic of ankylosing spondylitis blood was a TCR beta motif (about 8 highly homologous variants).

What these receptors recognize is not known. Sequences were obtained from blood, either unsorted or a sorted T cell fraction (not recorded which). The source of these receptors is a male donor with ankylosing spondylitis.

This clonotype was recorded many times. The J gene is TRBJ1-5, the V gene TRBV7-9; no clear D gene. This CDR3 contains 12 residues. CDR1 is SEHNR, CDR2 FQNEAQ, per germline (reference sequence). Trimming stripped 3 bases from V and 6 bases from J, with 6 bases between. The CDR3 coding sequence is TGTGCCAGCAGCTTGCAAGGTCAGCCCCAGCATTTT. It specifies CASSLQGQPQHF.

This clonotype was counted many times. The chain joins TRBV2 to TRBJ1-1; 8 bases are shared with TRBD1. Germline V gene lookup returns CDR1 SNHLY and CDR2 FYNNEI. J gave up 4 bases and V 4 bases, and 8 bases lay outside the gene matches. The CDR3 length is 15 residues. The CDR3 is CASSGTGYAGTEAFF. CDR3 nucleotides: TGTGCCAGCAGTGGGACAGGGTACGCGGGCACTGAAGCTTTCTTT.

The chain recombines TRBV11-2 with TRBJ2-1; 11 bases are shared with TRBD2. This CDR3 contains 15 residues. J lost 9 bases, V lost 1 base, and 5 bases had no gene match. Germline V gene lookup returns CDR1 SGHAT and CDR2 FQNNGV. CDR3 loop: CASSLGSGRVGEQFF. The CDR3 region has the DNA TGTGCCAGCAGCTTAGGTAGCGGGAGGGTTGGTGAGCAGTTCTTC.

This clonotype was picked up many times. The V and J genes are TRBV4-2 and TRBJ2-2, with TRBD2 identical over 13 bases. With V trimmed by 4 bases and J by 5 bases, 4 bases remained unmatched. The CDR3 is made up of 16 amino acids. Germline CDR1 reads LGHNA; CDR2 reads YNFKEQ. The CDR3 bases are TGTGCCAGCAGCCGCGGGGGACTAGCGGGGACCGGGGAGCTGTTTTTT. Residues: CASSRGGLAGTGELFF.

The rearrangement uses TRBV6-5 and TRBJ1-2; unclear D gene. The CDR3 is made up of 12 amino acids. CDR1 MNHEY and CDR2 SVGAGI come from the germline V gene. The V gene lost 6 bases and the J gene lost 5 bases, with 10 bases spanning the gap. CDR3 nucleotides: TGTGCCAGCAGGAAACAAACATATGGCTACACCTTC. Its translation is CASRKQTYGYTF.

This clonotype was seen at least ten times. V and J are TRBV12-3 or TRBV12-4 and TRBJ1-5, with D tentatively TRBD1 (5 bases). This CDR3 has 14 amino acids. V was trimmed by 3 bases and J by 3 bases, leaving 9 bases between them. The CDR3, as DNA: TGTGCCAGCAGTTTTGCAGGGCACAATCAGCCCCAGCATTTT. This encodes CASSFAGHNQPQHF.

This chain uses TRBV5-6 with TRBJ2-3, with D perhaps matching TRBD1 or TRBD2 (5 bases each). Deletions cut 4 bases from V and 5 bases from J, with 14 bases between. This CDR3 has 14 amino acids. Germline CDR1 is SGHDT and CDR2 is YYEEEE. The CDR3 DNA reads as TGTGCCAGCAGCCCAGGGTCTCGGGGAGATACGCAGTATTTT. Amino acids: CASSPGSRGDTQYF.

In this sample, this clonotype turned up many times. V is TRBV10-1 and J is TRBJ2-4; 7 bases are a match to TRBD2. Germline assignment: CDR1 WNHNN and CDR2 SYGVQD (reference sequence). The trim removed 2 bases at V and 8 bases at J, leaving 15 bases unmatched. This CDR3 contains 17 residues. CDR3 bases: TGCGCCAGCAGTGAGGGGAGCGGGAATCTATATAATGACATTCAGTACTTC. Translating gives CASSEGSGNLYNDIQYF.

In its sample, this clonotype was seen many times. In DNA, the CDR3 is TGTGCCACCAGGGGTGGGACTAGCGGGAGTCCAAGCACAGATACGCAGTATTTT. Its protein is CATRGGTSGSPSTDTQYF. This chain joins TRBV24-1 and TRBJ2-3, with 14 bases identical to TRBD2. With V trimmed by 7 bases and J by 0 bases, 8 bases remained unmatched. In germline, CDR1 is KGHDR, CDR2 SFDVKD. The CDR3 loop spans 18 amino acids.

The V call is TRBV6-2 or TRBV6-3, the J call TRBJ2-7; 7 nucleotides match TRBD2. The germline V gene encodes CDR1 MNHEY and CDR2 SVGEGT. This CDR3 has 14 amino acids. V was clipped by 5 bases and J by 2 bases; unmatched bases: 6. The CDR3 coding sequence is TGTGCCAGCAGTCCATCCGGGACTACCTACGAGCAGTACGTC. Translated, it gives CASSPSGTTYEQYV.

This clonotype was detected ten times or more. This chain connects TRBV12-3 or TRBV12-4 to TRBJ2-1; 10 bases agree with TRBD1. This CDR3 has 15 residues. V shed 5 bases, J shed 4 bases, and the junction held 5 bases outside the gene matches. The DNA for the CDR3 is TGTGCCAGCAGTGGACAGGGGGAGGTATACAATGAGCAGTTCTTC. Translating gives CASSGQGEVYNEQFF.

This clonotype has just a few counts. J is TRBJ2-1 and V is TRBV18; no clear D. V dropped 1 base and J dropped 0 bases, with 10 bases sitting between them. The CDR3 spans 16 residues. Germline V CDR1 and CDR2: KGHSH, LQKENI. The CDR3 protein is CASSPQYASSYNEQFF. Written as DNA, the CDR3 is TGTGCCAGCTCACCACAGTATGCCTCCTCCTACAATGAGCAGTTCTTC.

The chain combines TRBV6-1 with TRBJ2-7; tentative D call: TRBD2 (6 bases). Between the trimmed V and J ends, which lost 5 bases and 3 bases, there was a span of 8 bases. The CDR3 is 12 residues long. Germline CDR1 MNHNS, CDR2 SASEGT. The CDR3 loop is CASSRLDYEQYV. For the CDR3, the DNA is TGTGCCAGCAGTAGACTAGACTACGAGCAGTACGTC.

The chain links TRBV3-1 to TRBJ2-1, with D unresolved. The CDR3 runs 12 residues. V shed 2 bases and J shed 10 bases, with 9 bases lying between them. The germline V gene has CDR1 LGHDT and CDR2 YNNKEL (reference sequence). Here the CDR3 DNA reads TGTGCCAGCAGCCAAAGTTGGAGAGAGCAGTTCTTC. Translated, it gives CASSQSWREQFF.

In this sample, this clonotype turned up a few times. This rearrangement joins TRBV27 to TRBJ1-4, with 7 positions matching TRBD1. This CDR3 is 15 amino acids long. Germline values: CDR1 MNHEY, CDR2 SMNVEV (reference sequence). Losses at the gene ends were 7 bases for V and 8 bases for J; bases not matched to a gene: 13. CDR3 sequence reads: CASTTTTGTVEKLFF. CDR3 coding DNA: TGTGCCAGCACCACGACGACAGGGACGGTCGAAAAACTGTTTTTT.

The chain joins TRBV6-5 to TRBJ2-1, with a tentative D call TRBD2 (6 bases). The V end was cut by 4 bases, the J end by 7 bases, with 11 bases between. The CDR3 is made up of 13 amino acids. Germline CDR1 and CDR2: MNHEY and SVGAGI. DNA for the CDR3: TGTGCCAGCAGTTCACGGCGGGAAAATGAGCAGTTCTTC. It codes for CASSSRRENEQFF.

This clonotype was observed a handful of times. The V and J genes are TRBV5-6 and TRBJ2-2; D ambiguous. The CDR3 length is 14 residues. CDR1 and CDR2 (germline): SGHDT, YYEEEE. V lost 2 bases and J lost 6, with 11 bases in between. The CDR3 nucleotides are TGTGCCAGCAGCTTTCTGGGTCAGGCCGGGGAGCTGTTTTTT. Amino acid sequence: CASSFLGQAGELFF.

The chain employs TRBV12-3 or TRBV12-4 and TRBJ2-7; 14 bases are a match to TRBD2. V dropped 5 bases and J dropped 2; count of bases not matched to a gene: 8. The CDR3 contains 17 residues. This CDR3 is CASSPGPGLAGAYEQYF. The CDR3 nucleotides read TGTGCCAGCAGTCCGGGACCGGGACTAGCGGGAGCCTACGAGCAGTACTTC.

This clonotype was seen ten or more times. The CDR3 protein is CASSQARTLGYTF. The DNA for the CDR3 is TGTGCCAGCAGCCAAGCCCGGACTCTTGGCTACACCTTC. The chain couples TRBV14 to TRBJ1-2; D remains unclear. CDR1 and CDR2 (germline): SGHDN, FVKESK. Between the trimmed V and J ends, which lost 1 base and 7 bases, there was a span of 10 bases. CDR3 length: 13 amino acids.

The chain has TRBV20-1 and TRBJ2-7; D gene ambiguous. Trimming shortened V by 5 bases and J by 3 bases, and 20 bases separated the two germline ends. The CDR3 is 15 residues long. Germline V gene data show CDR1 as DFQATT and CDR2 as SNEGSKA (reference sequence). The DNA for the CDR3 is TGCAGTGCTTACCTGACGGCTTCGAAAAACTACGAGCAGTACTTC. Translating gives CSAYLTASKNYEQYF.

The chain carries TRBV5-1 and TRBJ1-1; 7 bases line up with TRBD1. The ends lost 3 bases at V and 0 bases at J; junction bases unmatched: 14. Germline V gene sequence: CDR1 SGHRS, CDR2 YFSETQ. The CDR3 is 18 amino acids. The CDR3 region is CASSSGQAGGVVNTEAFF. CDR3 DNA: TGCGCCAGCAGCTCTGGACAGGCGGGGGGGGTTGTGAACACTGAAGCTTTCTTT.